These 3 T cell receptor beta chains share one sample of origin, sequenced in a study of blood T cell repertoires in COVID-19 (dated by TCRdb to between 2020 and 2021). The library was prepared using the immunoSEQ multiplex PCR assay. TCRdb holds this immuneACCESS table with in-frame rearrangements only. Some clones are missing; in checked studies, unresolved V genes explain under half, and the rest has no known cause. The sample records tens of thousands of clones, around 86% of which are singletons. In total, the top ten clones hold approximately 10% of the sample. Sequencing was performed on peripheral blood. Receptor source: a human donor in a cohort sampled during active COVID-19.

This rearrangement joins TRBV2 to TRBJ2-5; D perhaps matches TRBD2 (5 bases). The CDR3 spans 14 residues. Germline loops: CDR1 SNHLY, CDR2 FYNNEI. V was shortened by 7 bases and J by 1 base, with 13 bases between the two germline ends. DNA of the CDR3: TGTGCCAGCACCTTAACTAGTATCCAAGAGACCCAGTACTTC. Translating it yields CASTLTSIQETQYF.

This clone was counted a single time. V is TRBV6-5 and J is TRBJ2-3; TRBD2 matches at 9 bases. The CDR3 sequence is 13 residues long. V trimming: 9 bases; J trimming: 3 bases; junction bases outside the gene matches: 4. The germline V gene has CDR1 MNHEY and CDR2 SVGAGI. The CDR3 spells CASAAGGTDTQYF. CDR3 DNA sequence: TGTGCCAGTGCGGCGGGAGGGACAGATACGCAGTATTTT.

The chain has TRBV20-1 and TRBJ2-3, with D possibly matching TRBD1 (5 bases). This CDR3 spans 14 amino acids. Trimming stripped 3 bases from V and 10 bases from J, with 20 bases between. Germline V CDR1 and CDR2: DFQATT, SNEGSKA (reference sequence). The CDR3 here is CSASKGRADPPQYF. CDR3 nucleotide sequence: TGCAGTGCTAGTAAGGGCAGGGCAGACCCTCCGCAGTATTTT.